A single sample gave rise to the 5 T cell receptor beta chains below, sequenced in a study of monozygotic twins with inflammatory bowel disease. TCRdb reprocessed the 5' RACE reads and reports one entry per CDR3 protein, with no DNA. The ten top clones account for approximately 2%, within a sample of 310,000 or so distinct CDR3 sequences. Sequencing used blood. The receptors derive from a human donor with ulcerative colitis or Crohn's disease, or a healthy co-twin of an affected twin (not recorded which).

This chain links TRBV20-1 with TRBJ2-7; TCRdb's assignment of TRBD1 cannot be checked, as there is no DNA. The germline V gene has CDR1 DFQATT and CDR2 SNEGSKA (reference sequence). This CDR3 has 14 amino acids. CDR3 region: CSARVGTKLYEQYF.

The rearrangement joins TRBV6-1 to TRBJ2-3; TCRdb's D gene call, TRBD2, goes unchecked for lack of DNA. Germline values: CDR1 MNHNS, CDR2 SASEGT. This CDR3 region has 15 residues. The CDR3 here is CASSSGGGPTDTQYF.

The CDR3 region is CSASYRPSGDEQYF. This rearrangement joins TRBV20-1 to TRBJ2-7; TCRdb proposes TRBD2, but this gene call is untestable without DNA. This CDR3 is 14 amino acids long. Germline CDR1 reads DFQATT; CDR2 reads SNEGSKA (reference sequence).

The J gene is TRBJ1-5, the V gene TRBV6-5; the TRBD1 assignment by TCRdb is unverifiable without DNA. Germline CDR1 and CDR2: MNHEY and SVGAGI. The CDR3 runs to 15 residues. CDR3: CASSSGYGGGRSQHF.

The chain carries TRBV20-1 and TRBJ1-2. Germline V gene data show CDR1 as DFQATT and CDR2 as SNEGSKA (reference sequence). This CDR3 region has 11 residues. CDR3 sequence reads: CSARERVGYTF.